The 20 T cell receptor beta chains in this list originate from one sample, sequenced in a study of CD8+ T cells in alopecia areata. RNA extraction was followed by reverse transcription into cDNA, which acted as the sequencing template. TCRdb's copy holds only in-frame clones and misses some; the assay was immunoSEQ multiplex PCR. The profile shows roughly 150,000 clones, 55% of them singletons. The specimen sequenced was CD4+ T cells sorted from blood. The receptors come from a human donor in good health.

The chain couples TRBV30 to TRBJ2-1, with D tentatively TRBD2 (6 bases). This CDR3 has 12 amino acids. The germline V gene encodes CDR1 GTSNPN and CDR2 SVGIG (reference sequence). Trimming shortened V by 4 bases and J by 5 bases, and 9 bases separated the two germline ends. This chain's CDR3 is CAWTRRDNEQFF. The DNA for the CDR3 is TGTGCCTGGACTAGGAGGGACAATGAGCAGTTCTTC.

The chain combines TRBV29-1 with TRBJ2-3; 9 nucleotides match TRBD1. The V gene end was trimmed by 1 base and the J gene end by 4 bases; junction bases not matched to a gene: 6. This CDR3 is 15 amino acids long. Looked up from germline, CDR1 is SQVTM and CDR2 is ANQGSEA. The CDR3 is CSVEVRDREADTQYF. The CDR3 nucleotides read TGCAGCGTTGAAGTCCGGGACAGGGAGGCAGATACGCAGTATTTT.

The chain carries TRBV18 and TRBJ1-1, with 7 bases identical to TRBD1. The germline gives CDR1 KGHSH, CDR2 LQKENI. Trimming removed 8 bases from V and 4 bases from J; junction bases left unmatched: 7. There are 13 residues in the CDR3. The CDR3 region is CASRYQGGTEAFF. The DNA for the CDR3 is TGTGCCAGCAGATATCAGGGGGGCACTGAAGCTTTCTTT.

This clone was found a few times. This chain joins TRBV29-1 and TRBJ2-7, with 9 bases matching TRBD2. This CDR3 spans 15 amino acids. With V trimmed by 5 bases and J by 5 bases, 13 bases remained unmatched. Germline V gene data show CDR1 as SQVTM and CDR2 as ANQGSEA. The CDR3 is CSVTGTSRSSDEQYF. CDR3 DNA: TGCAGCGTTACCGGGACTAGCAGGAGTAGTGACGAGCAGTACTTC.

This clone has more than one count but fewer than ten. The rearrangement links TRBV4-1 to TRBJ2-5; 11 bases match TRBD2. This CDR3 region has 17 residues. V was pared by 0 bases and J by 4 bases, with 7 bases of the junction left unmatched. CDR1 and CDR2 (germline): MGHRA, YSYEKL. The CDR3 nucleotides are TGCGCCAGCAGCCAAGACATTCTTAGCGGGAGGGCAGAGACCCAGTACTTC. Its translation is CASSQDILSGRAETQYF.

This clone was seen just once. The rearrangement joins TRBV6-5 to TRBJ1-2; D unclear. Germline CDR1 reads MNHEY; CDR2 reads SVGAGI. CDR3 length: 15 amino acids. V was shortened by 0 bases and J by 2 bases, with 10 bases between the two germline ends. For the CDR3, the DNA is TGTGCCAGCAGTTACTCGAATTCACAGAACTATGGCTACACCTTC. It translates to CASSYSNSQNYGYTF.

The chain employs TRBV7-9 and TRBJ2-1; 8 positions agree with TRBD2. Germline V gene lookup returns CDR1 SEHNR and CDR2 FQNEAQ (reference sequence). The V and J ends lost 3 bases and 7 bases, in that order; junction bases with no gene match: 14. This CDR3 has 17 residues. The CDR3, as DNA: TGTGCCAGCAGCTTCGGGTCGGGAGGGCCCTCTTGGAATGAGCAGTTCTTC. The encoded protein is CASSFGSGGPSWNEQFF.

This clone came up once. At one end, the junction sequence differs from germline, possibly due to a read error. The chain has TRBV15 and TRBJ1-2; no clear D. The CDR3 contains 13 residues. Germline loops: CDR1 LNHNV, CDR2 YYDKDF (reference sequence). CDR3 in amino acids: CATSRDYVPGRQF. Written as DNA, the CDR3 is TGTGCCACCAGCAGAGATTACGTCCCGGGCCGCCAGTTT. The complete variable domain, with remaining parts taken from reference TRBV15 and TRBJ1-2, reads DAMVIQNPRYQVTQFGKPVTLSCSQTLNHNVMYWYQQKSSQAPKLLFHYYDKDFNNEADTPDNFQSRRPNTSFCFLDIRSPGLGDTAMYLCATSRDYVPGRQFGSGTRLTVV.

The chain carries TRBV18 and TRBJ2-5; no firm D call. V shed 3 bases and J shed 7 bases, with 9 bases lying between them. This CDR3 spans 12 amino acids. CDR1 is KGHSH and CDR2 is LQKENI in the germline V gene. The chain's CDR3 is CASSPSPGTQYF. The CDR3 DNA follows: TGTGCCAGCTCACCCTCCCCAGGGACCCAGTACTTC.

The rearrangement joins TRBV4-1 to TRBJ2-2; 9 positions match TRBD1. Germline V gene lookup returns CDR1 MGHRA and CDR2 YSYEKL. The V gene end was trimmed by 4 bases and the J gene end by 5 bases; junction bases not matched to a gene: 5. The CDR3 totals 15 residues. This CDR3 reads CASSRSGQGTGELFF. DNA of the CDR3: TGCGCCAGCAGCCGGAGCGGACAGGGGACCGGGGAGCTGTTTTTT.

The V gene is TRBV5-6, the J gene TRBJ2-7; possibly TRBD1 for D (5 bases). The CDR3 covers 15 residues. Germline CDR1 reads SGHDT; CDR2 reads YYEEEE. The V and J ends lost 4 bases and 3 bases respectively, with 17 bases between them. CDR3 coding DNA: TGTGCCAGCAGCCCCCAAACGAGACAGAGCTACGAGCAGTACTTC. This sequence encodes CASSPQTRQSYEQYF.

This clone appeared a few times. The chain uses TRBV7-8 and TRBJ2-5, with 8 bases aligning to TRBD1. Per germline, CDR1 SGHVS and CDR2 FQNEAQ. Trimming at V came to 6 bases and at J to 5 bases, leaving 11 bases not matched to a gene. The CDR3 contains 15 residues. CDR3 protein: CASRAQGALGETQYF. The DNA for the CDR3 is TGTGCCAGCAGAGCGCAGGGGGCGCTTGGGGAGACCCAGTACTTC.

The chain carries TRBV7-9 and TRBJ2-2, with unresolved D. Germline CDR1 reads SEHNR; CDR2 reads FQNEAQ (reference sequence). V gave up 3 bases and J gave up 4 bases, with 6 bases separating them. The CDR3 has 13 residues. The CDR3 bases are TGTGCCAGCAGCTTGACGGGCACCGGGGAGCTGTTTTTT. Translating gives CASSLTGTGELFF.

This clone appeared a few times. The chain carries TRBV11-1 and TRBJ2-1, with 16 nucleotides matching TRBD2. The CDR3 totals 14 residues. Germline trimming cut 4 bases from V and 15 bases from J; bases unmatched to any gene: 6. Germline CDR1 SGHAT, CDR2 FQDESV (reference sequence). CDR3 residues: CASSSGLAGGRAFF. CDR3 DNA sequence: TGTGCCAGCAGCTCGGGACTAGCGGGAGGGCGGGCGTTCTTC.

J is TRBJ2-7 and V is TRBV7-2; D is undetermined. Looked up from germline, CDR1 is SGHTA and CDR2 is FQGNSA. V lost 5 bases and J lost 4, with 18 bases in between. The CDR3 runs 15 residues. The CDR3 DNA is TGTGCCAGCAGCCTCGCCCCCGGGCTCCAATACGAGCAGTACTTC. As protein: CASSLAPGLQYEQYF.

The gene calls are TRBV29-1 and TRBJ2-7; 7 bases are a match to TRBD2. The germline CDR1 and CDR2 sequences are SQVTM and ANQGSEA. The CDR3 extends over 15 amino acids. Trimming took 2 bases from V and 3 from J; bases not matched to a gene: 10. For the CDR3, the DNA is TGCAGCGTTGAATTGGGGCTAGCGGACTACTACGAGCAGTACTTC. It codes for CSVELGLADYYEQYF.

CDR3 protein: CSVEHGDRADTQYF. CDR3 in DNA: TGCAGCGTTGAGCACGGTGATAGGGCAGATACGCAGTATTTT. The chain couples TRBV29-1 to TRBJ2-3; unclear D gene. V was trimmed by 3 bases and J by 4 bases, leaving 14 bases between them. The CDR3 sequence is 14 residues long. Germline V gene data show CDR1 as SQVTM and CDR2 as ANQGSEA.

This clone came up a few times. The CDR3 loop reads CASSPLGREQYF. DNA of the CDR3: TGCGCCAGCAGCCCCCTCGGGAGGGAGCAGTACTTC. This sequence joins TRBV4-1 and TRBJ2-7; 7 bases are a match to TRBD2. V dropped 4 bases and J dropped 7; count of bases not matched to a gene: 4. CDR1 and CDR2 from the germline V gene are MGHRA and YSYEKL. This CDR3 contains 12 residues.

The chain couples TRBV6-6 to TRBJ2-7, with D perhaps TRBD2 (5 bases). Germline loops: CDR1 MNHNY, CDR2 SVGAGI (reference sequence). The germline V and J ends were trimmed by 2 bases and 6 bases, with 11 bases remaining between them. The length of the CDR3 is 13 residues. In nucleotides, the CDR3 is TGTGCCAGCAGTTACACGGACTGGGGCGAGCAGTACTTC. Protein product: CASSYTDWGEQYF.

This clone is medium-sized (0.01 to 0.1%) within its sample. The V call is TRBV19, the J call TRBJ1-5; 9 bases align to TRBD1. In germline, CDR1 is LNHDA, CDR2 SQIVND (reference sequence). There are 17 residues in the CDR3. With V trimmed by 5 bases and J by 0 bases, 8 bases remained unmatched. This chain's CDR3 is CASSSDRGTFSNQPQHF. In nucleotides, the CDR3 is TGTGCCAGTAGTTCGGACAGGGGTACATTTAGCAATCAGCCCCAGCATTTT.